The entry below describes one T cell receptor beta chain. Its antigen is still unknown. This specimen belongs to a study of regulatory T cells in long-lasting Graves disease. Study-level results: Favoring TRBV28, TRBJ1-2 and TRBJ2-5 was a feature seen in persistent disease.

The V end lost 2 bases, the J end lost 9 bases, and 17 bases lay between the germline ends. This CDR3 has 14 amino acids. Germline CDR1 ENHRY, CDR2 SYGVKD. Time point of the sample: persistent/refractory GD, antithyroid drugs over 5 years with positive TRAb. From RNA extracted from PBMCs, the TCR library was made. For TCR beta, libraries came from iRepertoire HTBI primers and Arm-PCR of CDR3 regions. Via MiXCR, TCRdb re-called the multiplex PCR reads, giving one row per CDR3 protein. The sample has 360,000 or so distinct CDR3 sequences; more than 20% are singletons. Sequenced here: peripheral blood mononuclear cells (PBMCs), sampled when the disease was refractory, from a patient treated with antithyroid drugs. The receptor's source is a woman aged 40 to 50 with Graves disease. The gene calls are TRBV10-3 and TRBJ2-7; possible D gene TRBD2, 6 bases. The CDR3 DNA sequence: TGTGCCATCAGTGAGCGGGAGAGAGGGGTGGGGCAGTACTTC. Translation gives CAISERERGVGQYF.